A selection of T cell receptor beta chains follows, all from one sample in a study of T cell responses to AZD1222 COVID-19 vaccine. Using immunoSEQ multiplex PCR, the repertoire was profiled, and TCRdb retains in-frame clones only, with some absent. This table has about 48,000 clones, about 89% appearing once. The source material was peripheral blood, sampled 28 days after the second AZD1222 dose. The receptors derive from an adult who received the AZD1222 COVID-19 vaccine. Each CDR3 is given with its conserved first and last residue. The order of the fields is D gene, clone size, J gene, V gene, CDR3 protein, CDR3 DNA. D genes are given only for firm matches. Clone size is stated in some rows and not others, as once, few, many or a class when expanded.

D: TRBD1
size: once
J: TRBJ2-5
V: TRBV6-1
CDR3: CASSEAETGSQETQYF
DNA: TGTGCCAGCAGTGAAGCAGAGACAGGGTCACAAGAGACCCAGTACTTC

D: -
size: -
J: TRBJ1-3
V: TRBV4-1
CDR3: CASSQQGSGNTIYF
DNA: TGCGCCAGCAGCCAACAAGGATCTGGAAACACCATATATTTT

D: TRBD1
size: few
J: TRBJ1-6
V: TRBV27
CDR3: CASSRGTGRSPLHF
DNA: TGTGCCAGCAGTCGTGGGACAGGTCGATCACCCCTCCACTTT

D: -
size: -
J: TRBJ1-1
V: TRBV2
CDR3: CASRGTRQGWRDTEAFF
DNA: TGTGCCAGCAGGGGGACCCGACAAGGCTGGAGGGACACTGAAGCTTTCTTT

D: TRBD2
size: -
J: TRBJ2-5
V: TRBV2
CDR3: CASSSPTSGKETQYF
DNA: TGTGCCAGCAGTTCCCCGACTAGCGGCAAAGAGACCCAGTACTTC

D: TRBD2
size: -
J: TRBJ2-5
V: TRBV29-1
CDR3: CSVEKGGSGRAETQYF
DNA: TGCAGCGTTGAGAAGGGTGGTAGCGGGAGGGCGGAGACCCAGTACTTC

D: -
size: few
J: TRBJ1-1
V: TRBV3-1/TRBV3-2
CDR3: CASSQDGETGTPEAFF
DNA: TGTGCCAGCAGCCAAGACGGAGAGACAGGCACTCCGGAGGCTTTCTTT

D: -
size: -
J: TRBJ2-3
V: TRBV5-4
CDR3: CASSRREHTQYF
DNA: TGTGCCAGCAGCCGGAGAGAACATACGCAGTATTTT

D: TRBD2
size: -
J: TRBJ2-7
V: TRBV28
CDR3: CASSLLAGGFGEQYF
DNA: TGTGCCAGCAGTTTGCTAGCGGGAGGCTTTGGGGAGCAGTACTTC

D: -
size: -
J: TRBJ2-1
V: TRBV27
CDR3: CASSYSGPSYNEQFF
DNA: TGTGCCAGCAGTTACAGCGGGCCCTCCTACAATGAGCAGTTCTTC

D: TRBD1
size: once
J: TRBJ2-7
V: TRBV2
CDR3: CASRWTGGSYEQYF
DNA: TGTGCCAGCCGGTGGACAGGGGGATCCTACGAGCAGTACTTC

D: TRBD1
size: -
J: TRBJ2-1
V: TRBV7-9
CDR3: CASSSRGQWYNEQFF
DNA: TGTGCCAGCAGCTCTAGGGGACAGTGGTACAATGAGCAGTTCTTC

D: -
size: -
J: TRBJ1-4
V: TRBV14
CDR3: CASSQVTSTNEKLFF
DNA: TGTGCCAGCAGCCAAGTTACGTCAACTAATGAAAAACTGTTTTTT

D: TRBD1
size: -
J: TRBJ1-5
V: TRBV27
CDR3: CASSSRLTGGAPYNQPQHF
DNA: TGTGCCAGCAGTTCACGACTCACAGGGGGAGCTCCCTACAATCAGCCCCAGCATTTT

D: TRBD2
size: -
J: TRBJ2-3
V: TRBV27
CDR3: CASSLLGLAVDTQYF
DNA: TGTGCCAGCAGTTTATTGGGACTAGCTGTGGATACGCAGTATTTT

D: -
size: -
J: TRBJ2-7
V: TRBV28
CDR3: CASSPYTGYEQYF
DNA: TGTGCCAGCAGTCCCTATACAGGGTACGAGCAGTACTTC

D: -
size: -
J: TRBJ2-5
V: TRBV5-4
CDR3: CASSFGTFEAQYF
DNA: TGTGCCAGCAGCTTCGGGACGTTCGAGGCCCAGTACTTC

D: -
size: few
J: TRBJ2-2
V: TRBV7-6
CDR3: CASSLVENTGELFF
DNA: TGTGCCAGCAGCTTAGTAGAGAACACCGGGGAGCTGTTTTTT

D: -
size: -
J: TRBJ2-7
V: TRBV4-2
CDR3: CASSQVSLAYEQYF
DNA: TGTGCCAGCAGCCAAGTCAGTCTAGCCTACGAGCAGTACTTC

D: -
size: -
J: TRBJ2-1
V: TRBV7-8
CDR3: CASSGGTYNEQFF
DNA: TGTGCCAGCAGCGGGGGGACCTACAATGAGCAGTTCTTC

D: TRBD1
size: -
J: TRBJ1-4
V: TRBV7-2
CDR3: CASSPLTGGEKLFF
DNA: TGTGCCAGCAGCCCACTGACAGGGGGTGAAAAACTGTTTTTT

D: -
size: -
J: TRBJ2-1
V: TRBV29-1
CDR3: CSVKGPLKGEQFF
DNA: TGCAGCGTGAAAGGGCCCCTTAAGGGTGAGCAGTTCTTC

D: -
size: -
J: TRBJ2-1
V: TRBV6-5
CDR3: CASTKTRGTYNEQFF
DNA: TGTGCCAGCACGAAGACTCGGGGTACCTACAATGAGCAGTTCTTC

D: TRBD1
size: -
J: TRBJ1-1
V: TRBV28
CDR3: CASSLRGGWTTEAFF
DNA: TGTGCCAGCAGTTTGCGAGGGGGCTGGACCACTGAAGCTTTCTTT

D: -
size: -
J: TRBJ1-1
V: TRBV6-4
CDR3: CASSGDMNTEAFF
DNA: TGTGCCAGCAGTGGTGATATGAACACTGAAGCTTTCTTT

D: -
size: once
J: TRBJ1-1
V: TRBV5-1
CDR3: CASSDNRNTEAFF
DNA: TGCGCCAGCAGTGATAACAGGAACACTGAAGCTTTCTTT

D: -
size: few
J: TRBJ2-1
V: TRBV10-3
CDR3: CAISEGVPPQEQFF
DNA: TGTGCCATCAGTGAAGGGGTCCCGCCTCAAGAGCAGTTCTTC

D: -
size: -
J: TRBJ2-1
V: TRBV9
CDR3: CASSVVGGGDEQFF
DNA: TGTGCCAGCAGCGTAGTAGGGGGCGGGGATGAGCAGTTCTTC

D: -
size: few
J: TRBJ1-1
V: TRBV6-1
CDR3: CASSEGQGRWSFF
DNA: TGTGCCAGCAGTGAAGGCCAGGGCAGGTGGTCTTTCTTT

D: -
size: -
J: TRBJ1-4
V: TRBV4-3
CDR3: CASSQELRGANEKLFF
DNA: TGCGCCAGCAGCCAAGAACTGCGGGGAGCTAATGAAAAACTGTTTTTT

D: -
size: -
J: TRBJ1-4
V: TRBV19
CDR3: CASSTGVVMNEKLFF
DNA: TGTGCCAGTAGTACCGGAGTGGTTATGAATGAAAAACTGTTTTTT

D: -
size: once
J: TRBJ1-2
V: TRBV3-1/TRBV3-2
CDR3: CASSQLYTPGQNYGYTF
DNA: TGTGCCAGCAGCCAGCTGTATACCCCGGGACAAAACTATGGCTACACCTTC

D: TRBD1
size: few
J: TRBJ2-7
V: TRBV2
CDR3: CASRRVGTAYEQYF
DNA: TGTGCCAGCAGGAGGGTTGGGACAGCCTACGAGCAGTACTTC

D: -
size: -
J: TRBJ2-1
V: TRBV25-1
CDR3: CASSEVRAAHYNEQFF
DNA: TGTGCCAGCAGTGAAGTACGAGCGGCCCACTACAATGAGCAGTTCTTC

D: -
size: -
J: TRBJ1-3
V: TRBV10-3
CDR3: CAISGQFLSGNTIYF
DNA: TGTGCCATCAGCGGACAGTTCCTCTCTGGAAACACCATATATTTT

D: -
size: -
J: TRBJ2-7
V: TRBV12-5
CDR3: CASAFDRSYEQYF
DNA: TGTGCTAGTGCCTTTGACAGGTCCTACGAGCAGTACTTC

D: -
size: -
J: TRBJ2-7
V: TRBV5-1
CDR3: CASSLGTAPYEQYF
DNA: TGCGCCAGCAGCTTGGGGACAGCACCCTACGAGCAGTACTTC

D: -
size: -
J: TRBJ1-5
V: TRBV20-1
CDR3: CSASSGGTSGPQHF
DNA: TGCAGTGCTAGTTCGGGAGGGACCTCTGGGCCCCAGCATTTT

D: -
size: -
J: TRBJ1-2
V: TRBV2
CDR3: CASSPREIYGYTF
DNA: TGTGCCAGCAGCCCCAGGGAAATCTATGGCTACACCTTC

D: -
size: once
J: TRBJ2-2
V: TRBV15
CDR3: CATSRDAGAGSGELFF
DNA: TGTGCCACCAGCAGAGATGCTGGGGCGGGATCCGGGGAGCTGTTTTTT

D: TRBD1
size: -
J: TRBJ1-1
V: TRBV2
CDR3: CASRGTGPRDTEAFF
DNA: TGTGCCAGCCGGGGGACAGGGCCCAGGGACACTGAAGCTTTCTTT

D: -
size: once
J: TRBJ1-3
V: TRBV3-1/TRBV3-2
CDR3: CASSQAPVSGNTIYF
DNA: TGTGCCAGCAGCCAAGCTCCGGTCTCTGGAAACACCATATATTTT

D: -
size: few
J: TRBJ2-2
V: TRBV10-3
CDR3: CATWRQGYIVNTGELFF
DNA: TGTGCCACCTGGAGGCAGGGGTATATCGTAAACACCGGGGAGCTGTTTTTT

D: -
size: -
J: TRBJ1-1
V: TRBV29-1
CDR3: CSVYHLAEAFF
DNA: TGCAGCGTTTACCATTTGGCTGAAGCTTTCTTT

D: -
size: -
J: TRBJ1-5
V: TRBV6-5
CDR3: CASKGQSNQPQHF
DNA: TGTGCCAGCAAAGGACAGTCCAATCAGCCCCAGCATTTT

D: TRBD1
size: -
J: TRBJ2-7
V: TRBV5-1
CDR3: CASSPEGAAYEQYF
DNA: TGCGCCAGCAGCCCAGAGGGGGCCGCCTACGAGCAGTACTTC

D: TRBD1
size: -
J: TRBJ2-2
V: TRBV29-1
CDR3: CSVELGGPGELFF
DNA: TGCAGCGTTGAGTTAGGGGGCCCCGGGGAGCTGTTTTTT

D: TRBD1
size: -
J: TRBJ2-3
V: TRBV5-1
CDR3: CASRTSLTGGMTDTQYF
DNA: TGCGCCAGCAGGACCTCCCTAACAGGGGGGATGACAGATACGCAGTATTTT

D: TRBD2
size: -
J: TRBJ2-5
V: TRBV6-4
CDR3: CASSWTSGETQYF
DNA: TGTGCCAGCAGTTGGACTAGCGGAGAGACCCAGTACTTC

D: -
size: -
J: TRBJ1-6
V: TRBV28
CDR3: CASSLDRNYNSPLHF
DNA: TGTGCCAGCAGTTTAGACAGGAATTATAATTCACCCCTCCACTTT

D: TRBD1
size: -
J: TRBJ1-2
V: TRBV30
CDR3: CAWSAGTGAGYTF
DNA: TGTGCCTGGAGTGCCGGGACAGGAGCTGGCTACACCTTC

D: -
size: -
J: TRBJ2-1
V: TRBV4-3
CDR3: CASSKVLAVHEQFF
DNA: TGCGCCAGCAGCAAGGTACTAGCAGTACATGAGCAGTTCTTC

D: TRBD1
size: once
J: TRBJ1-1
V: TRBV19
CDR3: CASSKRQGMNTEAFF
DNA: TGTGCCAGTAGTAAACGACAGGGAATGAACACTGAAGCTTTCTTT

D: -
size: -
J: TRBJ2-5
V: TRBV3-1/TRBV3-2
CDR3: CASSLSASSQETQYF
DNA: TGTGCCAGCAGCCTTAGCGCATCAAGTCAAGAGACCCAGTACTTC

D: TRBD2
size: -
J: TRBJ2-1
V: TRBV6-6
CDR3: CASSLGASGRGNEQFF
DNA: TGTGCCAGCAGTTTAGGGGCCAGCGGGAGGGGCAATGAGCAGTTCTTC

D: -
size: -
J: TRBJ1-5
V: TRBV5-1
CDR3: CASRAEINQPQHF
DNA: TGCGCCAGCAGAGCCGAGATCAATCAGCCCCAGCATTTT

D: -
size: -
J: TRBJ1-5
V: TRBV21-1
CDR3: CASSKAEVNRSNQPQHF
DNA: TGTGCCAGCAGCAAAGCGGAGGTCAATCGGAGCAATCAGCCCCAGCATTTT

D: -
size: -
J: TRBJ2-3
V: TRBV5-4
CDR3: CASSRGRRSNTDTQYF
DNA: TGTGCCAGCAGCAGGGGACGCAGGAGTAACACAGATACGCAGTATTTT

D: -
size: -
J: TRBJ1-1
V: TRBV6-1
CDR3: CASSERGVNTEAFF
DNA: TGTGCCAGCAGTGAACGGGGCGTGAACACTGAAGCTTTCTTT

D: -
size: few
J: TRBJ2-7
V: TRBV19
CDR3: CASTDHYEQYF
DNA: TGTGCCAGCACAGATCACTACGAGCAGTACTTC